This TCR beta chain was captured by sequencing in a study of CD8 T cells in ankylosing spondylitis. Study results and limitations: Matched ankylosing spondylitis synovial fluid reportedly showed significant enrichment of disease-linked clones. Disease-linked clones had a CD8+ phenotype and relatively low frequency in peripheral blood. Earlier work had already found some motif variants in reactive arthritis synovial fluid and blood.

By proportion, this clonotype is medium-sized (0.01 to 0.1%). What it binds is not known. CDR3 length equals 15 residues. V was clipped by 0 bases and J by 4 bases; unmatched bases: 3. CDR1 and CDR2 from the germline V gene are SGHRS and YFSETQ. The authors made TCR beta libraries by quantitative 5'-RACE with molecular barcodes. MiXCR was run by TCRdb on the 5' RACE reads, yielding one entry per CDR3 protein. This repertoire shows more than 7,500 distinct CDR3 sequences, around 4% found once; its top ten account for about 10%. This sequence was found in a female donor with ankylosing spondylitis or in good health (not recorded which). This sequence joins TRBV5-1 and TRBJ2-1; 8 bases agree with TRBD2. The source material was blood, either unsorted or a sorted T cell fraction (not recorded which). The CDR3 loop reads CASSLDGGAYNEQFF. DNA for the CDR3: TGCGCCAGCAGCTTGGACGGGGGGGCTTACAATGAGCAGTTCTTC.